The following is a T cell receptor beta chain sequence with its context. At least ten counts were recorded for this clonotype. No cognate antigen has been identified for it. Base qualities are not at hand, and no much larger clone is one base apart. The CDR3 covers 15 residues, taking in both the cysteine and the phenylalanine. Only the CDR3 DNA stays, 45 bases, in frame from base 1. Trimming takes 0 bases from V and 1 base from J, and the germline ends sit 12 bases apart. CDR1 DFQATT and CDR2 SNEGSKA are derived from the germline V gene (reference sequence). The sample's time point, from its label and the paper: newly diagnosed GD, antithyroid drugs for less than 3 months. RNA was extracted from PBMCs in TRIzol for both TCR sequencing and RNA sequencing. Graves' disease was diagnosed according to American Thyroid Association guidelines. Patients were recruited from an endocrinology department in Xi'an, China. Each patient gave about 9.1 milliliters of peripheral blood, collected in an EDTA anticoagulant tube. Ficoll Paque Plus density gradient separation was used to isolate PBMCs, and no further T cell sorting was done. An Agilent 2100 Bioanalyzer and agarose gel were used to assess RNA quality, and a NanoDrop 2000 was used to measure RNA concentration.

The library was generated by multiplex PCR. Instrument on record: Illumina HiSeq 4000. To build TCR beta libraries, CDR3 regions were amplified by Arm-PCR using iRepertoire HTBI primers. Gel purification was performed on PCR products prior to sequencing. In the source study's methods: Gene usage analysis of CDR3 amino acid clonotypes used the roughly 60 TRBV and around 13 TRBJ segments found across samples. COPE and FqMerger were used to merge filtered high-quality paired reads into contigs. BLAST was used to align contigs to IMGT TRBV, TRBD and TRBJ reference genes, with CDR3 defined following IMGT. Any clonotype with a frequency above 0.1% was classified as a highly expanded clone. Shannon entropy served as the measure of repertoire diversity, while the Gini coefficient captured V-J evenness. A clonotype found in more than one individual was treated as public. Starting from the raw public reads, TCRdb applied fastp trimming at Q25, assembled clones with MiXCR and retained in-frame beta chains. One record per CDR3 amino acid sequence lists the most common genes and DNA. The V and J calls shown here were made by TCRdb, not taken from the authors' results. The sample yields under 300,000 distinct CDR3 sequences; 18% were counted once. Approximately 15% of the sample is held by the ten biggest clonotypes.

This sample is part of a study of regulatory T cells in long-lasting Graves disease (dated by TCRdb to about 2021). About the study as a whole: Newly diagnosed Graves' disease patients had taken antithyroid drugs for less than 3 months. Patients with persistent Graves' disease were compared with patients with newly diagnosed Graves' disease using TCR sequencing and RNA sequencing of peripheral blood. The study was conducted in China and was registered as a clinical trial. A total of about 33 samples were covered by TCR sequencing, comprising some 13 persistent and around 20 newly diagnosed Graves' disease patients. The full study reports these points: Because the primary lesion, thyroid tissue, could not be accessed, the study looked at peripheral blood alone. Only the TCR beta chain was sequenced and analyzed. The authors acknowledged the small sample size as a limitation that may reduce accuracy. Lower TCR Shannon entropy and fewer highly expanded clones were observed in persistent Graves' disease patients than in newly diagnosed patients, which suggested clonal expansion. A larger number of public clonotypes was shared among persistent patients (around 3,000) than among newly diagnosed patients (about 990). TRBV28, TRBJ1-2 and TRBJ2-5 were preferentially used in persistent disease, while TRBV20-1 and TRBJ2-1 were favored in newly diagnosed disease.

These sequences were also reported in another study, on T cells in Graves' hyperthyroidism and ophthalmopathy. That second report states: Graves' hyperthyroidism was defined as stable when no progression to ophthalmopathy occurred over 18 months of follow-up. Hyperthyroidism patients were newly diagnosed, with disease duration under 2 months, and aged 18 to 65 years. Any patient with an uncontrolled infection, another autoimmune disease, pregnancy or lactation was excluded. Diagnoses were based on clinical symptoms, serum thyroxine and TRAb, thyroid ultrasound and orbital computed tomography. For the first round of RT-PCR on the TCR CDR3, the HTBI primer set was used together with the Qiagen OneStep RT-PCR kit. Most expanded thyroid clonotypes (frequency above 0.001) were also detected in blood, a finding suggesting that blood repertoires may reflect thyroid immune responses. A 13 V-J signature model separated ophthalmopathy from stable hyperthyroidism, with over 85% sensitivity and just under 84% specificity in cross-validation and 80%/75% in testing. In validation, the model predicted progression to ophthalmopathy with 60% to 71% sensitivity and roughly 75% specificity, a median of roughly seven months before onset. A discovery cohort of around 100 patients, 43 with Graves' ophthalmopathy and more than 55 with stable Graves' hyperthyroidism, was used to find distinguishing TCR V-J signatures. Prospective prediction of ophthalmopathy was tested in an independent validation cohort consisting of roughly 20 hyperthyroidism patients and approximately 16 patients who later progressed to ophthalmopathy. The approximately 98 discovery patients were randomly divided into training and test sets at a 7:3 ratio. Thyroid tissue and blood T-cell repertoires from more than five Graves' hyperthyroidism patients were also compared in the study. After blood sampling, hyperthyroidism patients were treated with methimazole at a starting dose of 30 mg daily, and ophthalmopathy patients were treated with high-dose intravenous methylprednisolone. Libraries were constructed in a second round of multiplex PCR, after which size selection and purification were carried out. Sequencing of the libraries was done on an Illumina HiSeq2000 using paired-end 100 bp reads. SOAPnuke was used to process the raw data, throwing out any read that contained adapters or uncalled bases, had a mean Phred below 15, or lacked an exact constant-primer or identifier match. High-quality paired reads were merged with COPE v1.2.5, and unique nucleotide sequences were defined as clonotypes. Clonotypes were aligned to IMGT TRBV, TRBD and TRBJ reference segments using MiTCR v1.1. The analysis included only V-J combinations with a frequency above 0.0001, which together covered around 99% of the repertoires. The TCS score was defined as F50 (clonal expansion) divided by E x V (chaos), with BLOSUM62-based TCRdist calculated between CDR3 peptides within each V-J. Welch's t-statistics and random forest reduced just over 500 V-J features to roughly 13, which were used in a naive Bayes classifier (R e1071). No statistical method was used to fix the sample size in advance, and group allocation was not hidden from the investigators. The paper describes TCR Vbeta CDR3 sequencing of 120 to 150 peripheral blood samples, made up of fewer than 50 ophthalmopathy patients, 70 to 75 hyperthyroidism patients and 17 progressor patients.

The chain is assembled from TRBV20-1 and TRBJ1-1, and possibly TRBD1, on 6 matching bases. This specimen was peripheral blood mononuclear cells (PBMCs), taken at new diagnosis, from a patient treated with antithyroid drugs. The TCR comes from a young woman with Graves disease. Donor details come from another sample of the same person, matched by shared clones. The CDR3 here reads CSARDPGRGNTEAFF. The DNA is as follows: TGCAGTGCTAGAGATCCGGGCAGGGGGAACACTGAAGCTTTCTTT.